This T cell receptor beta chain was identified in a study of cytomegalovirus exposure and HLA in healthy donors. Findings and limits, study-wide: In an earlier analysis, most TCR beta V segments were productive about 87% or about 30% of the time. In a later analysis, HLA-associated TCR beta chains were more clonally expanded than equally common others.

PCR used 60 Vbeta primers and 13 Jbeta primers. Only in-frame clones appear in the TCRdb table, and some are missing; sequencing was by immunoSEQ multiplex PCR. The sample lists fewer than 40,000 clones, 65% to 75% occurring once. The CDR3 totals 16 residues. Per the germline V gene, CDR1 is SGHTA and CDR2 is FQGNSA. The V and J ends lost 5 bases and 2 bases, in that order; junction bases with no gene match: 11. Concerning this clone itself: Its antigen is not identified.

The chain combines TRBV7-2 with TRBJ2-7, with 8 bases fitting TRBD1. Sequenced sample: PBMCs. The receptor's source is a man in his fifties or sixties in good health and CMV-seropositive. The CDR3 reads CASSKAPGGLAYEQYF. CDR3 in DNA: TGTGCCAGCAGCAAAGCTCCAGGGGGCCTGGCCTACGAGCAGTACTTC.